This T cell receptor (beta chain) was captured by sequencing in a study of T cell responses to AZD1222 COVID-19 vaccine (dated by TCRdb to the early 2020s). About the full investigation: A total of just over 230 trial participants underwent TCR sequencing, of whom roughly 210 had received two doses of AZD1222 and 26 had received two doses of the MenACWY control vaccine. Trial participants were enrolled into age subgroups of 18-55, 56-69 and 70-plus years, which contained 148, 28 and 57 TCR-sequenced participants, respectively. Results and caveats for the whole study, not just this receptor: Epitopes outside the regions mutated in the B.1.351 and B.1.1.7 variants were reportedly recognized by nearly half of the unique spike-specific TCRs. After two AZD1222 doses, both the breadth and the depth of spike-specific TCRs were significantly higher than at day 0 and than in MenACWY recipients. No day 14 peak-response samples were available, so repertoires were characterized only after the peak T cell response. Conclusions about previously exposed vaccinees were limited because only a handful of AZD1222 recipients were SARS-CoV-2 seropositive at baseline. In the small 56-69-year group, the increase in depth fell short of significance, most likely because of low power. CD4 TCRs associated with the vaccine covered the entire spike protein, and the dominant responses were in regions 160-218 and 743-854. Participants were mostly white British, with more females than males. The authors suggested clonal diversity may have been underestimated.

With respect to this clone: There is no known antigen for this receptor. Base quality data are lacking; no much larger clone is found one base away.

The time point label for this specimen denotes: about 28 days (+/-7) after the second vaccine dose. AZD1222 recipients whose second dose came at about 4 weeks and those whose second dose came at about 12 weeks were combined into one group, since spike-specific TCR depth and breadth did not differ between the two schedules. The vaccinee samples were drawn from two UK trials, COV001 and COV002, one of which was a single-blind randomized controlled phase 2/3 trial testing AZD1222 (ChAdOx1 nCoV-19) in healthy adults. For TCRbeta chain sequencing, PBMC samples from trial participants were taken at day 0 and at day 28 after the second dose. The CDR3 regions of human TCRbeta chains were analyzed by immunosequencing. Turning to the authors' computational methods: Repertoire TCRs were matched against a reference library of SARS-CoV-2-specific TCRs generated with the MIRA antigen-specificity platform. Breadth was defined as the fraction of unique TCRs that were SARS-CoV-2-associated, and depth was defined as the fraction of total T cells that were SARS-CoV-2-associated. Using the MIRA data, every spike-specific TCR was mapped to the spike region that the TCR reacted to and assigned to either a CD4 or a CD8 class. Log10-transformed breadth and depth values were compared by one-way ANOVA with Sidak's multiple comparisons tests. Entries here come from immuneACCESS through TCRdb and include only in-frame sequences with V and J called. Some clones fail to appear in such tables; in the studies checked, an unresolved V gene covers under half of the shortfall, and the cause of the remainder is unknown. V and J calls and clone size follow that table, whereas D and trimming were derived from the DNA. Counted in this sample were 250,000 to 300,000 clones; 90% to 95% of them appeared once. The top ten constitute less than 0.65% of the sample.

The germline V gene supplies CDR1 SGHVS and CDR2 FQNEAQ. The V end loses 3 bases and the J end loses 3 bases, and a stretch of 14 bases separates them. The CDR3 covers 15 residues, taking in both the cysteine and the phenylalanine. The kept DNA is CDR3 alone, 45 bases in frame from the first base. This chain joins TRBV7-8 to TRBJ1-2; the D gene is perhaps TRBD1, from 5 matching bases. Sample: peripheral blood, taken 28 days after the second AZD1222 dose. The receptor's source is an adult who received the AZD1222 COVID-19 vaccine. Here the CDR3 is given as CASSFSGAADYGYTF. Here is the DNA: TGTGCCAGCAGCTTTTCTGGGGCAGCGGACTATGGCTACACCTTC. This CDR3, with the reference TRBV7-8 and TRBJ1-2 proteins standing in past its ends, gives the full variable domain GAGVSQSPRYKVAKRGQDVALRCDPISGHVSLFWYQQALGQGPEFLTYFQNEAQLDKSGLPSDRFFAERPEGSVSTLKIQRTQQEDSAVYLCASSFSGAADYGYTFGSGTRLTVV.